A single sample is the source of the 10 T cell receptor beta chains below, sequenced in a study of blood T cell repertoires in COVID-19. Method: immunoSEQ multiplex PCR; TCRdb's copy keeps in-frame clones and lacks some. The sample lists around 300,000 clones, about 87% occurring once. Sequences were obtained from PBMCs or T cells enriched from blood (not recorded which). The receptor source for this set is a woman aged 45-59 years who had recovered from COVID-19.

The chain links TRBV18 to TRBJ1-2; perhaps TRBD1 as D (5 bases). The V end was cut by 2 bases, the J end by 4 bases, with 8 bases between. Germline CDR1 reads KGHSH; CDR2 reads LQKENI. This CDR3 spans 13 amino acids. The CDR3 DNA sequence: TGTGCCAGCTCACCAACCGACAGCTATGGCTACACCTTC. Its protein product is CASSPTDSYGYTF.

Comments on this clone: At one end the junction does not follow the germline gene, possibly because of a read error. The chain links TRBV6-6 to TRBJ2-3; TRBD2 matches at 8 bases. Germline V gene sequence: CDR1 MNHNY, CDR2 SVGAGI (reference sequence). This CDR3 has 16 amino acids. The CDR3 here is CAGSPGSGSRQDTQYF. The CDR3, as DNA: TGTGCCGGCAGCCCTGGGAGCGGGAGTCGTCAAGATACGCAGTATTTT.

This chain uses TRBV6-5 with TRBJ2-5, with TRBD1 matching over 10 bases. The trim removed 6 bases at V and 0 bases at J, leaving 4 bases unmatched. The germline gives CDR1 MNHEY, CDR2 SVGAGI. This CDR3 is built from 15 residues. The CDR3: CASRATGGYQETQYF. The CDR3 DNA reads TGTGCCAGCAGAGCGACAGGGGGCTACCAAGAGACCCAGTACTTC.

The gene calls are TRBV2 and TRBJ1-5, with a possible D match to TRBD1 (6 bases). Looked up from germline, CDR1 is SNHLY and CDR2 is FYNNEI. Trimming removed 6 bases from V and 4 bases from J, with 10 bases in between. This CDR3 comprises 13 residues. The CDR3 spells CASSSDRNQPQHF. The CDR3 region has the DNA TGTGCCAGCAGCTCGGACAGAAATCAGCCCCAGCATTTT. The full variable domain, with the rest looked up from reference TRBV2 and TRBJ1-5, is EPEVTQTPSHQVTQMGQEVILRCVPISNHLYFYWYRQILGQKVEFLVSFYNNEISEKSEIFDDQFSVERPDGSNFTLKIRSTKLEDSAMYFCASSSDRNQPQHFGDGTRLSIL.

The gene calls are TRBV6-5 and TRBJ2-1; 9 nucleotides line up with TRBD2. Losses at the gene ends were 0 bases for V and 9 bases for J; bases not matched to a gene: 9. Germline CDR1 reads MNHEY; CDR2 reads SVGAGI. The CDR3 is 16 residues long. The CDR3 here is CASSYSIAGGRFEQFF. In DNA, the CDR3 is TGTGCCAGCAGTTACTCGATCGCGGGAGGGCGGTTTGAGCAGTTCTTC.

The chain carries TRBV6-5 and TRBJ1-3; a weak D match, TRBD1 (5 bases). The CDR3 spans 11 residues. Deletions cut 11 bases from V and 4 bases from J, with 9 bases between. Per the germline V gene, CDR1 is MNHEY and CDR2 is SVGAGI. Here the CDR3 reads CAADTGNTIYF. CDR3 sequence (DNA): TGTGCCGCGGACACAGGAAACACCATATATTTT.

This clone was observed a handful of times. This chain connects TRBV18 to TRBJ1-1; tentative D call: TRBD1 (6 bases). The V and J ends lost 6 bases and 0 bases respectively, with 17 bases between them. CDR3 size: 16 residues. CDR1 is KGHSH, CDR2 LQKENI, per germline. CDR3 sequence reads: CASSTLRGNMNTEAFF. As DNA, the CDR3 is TGTGCCAGCTCCACGCTCAGGGGCAACATGAACACTGAAGCTTTCTTT.

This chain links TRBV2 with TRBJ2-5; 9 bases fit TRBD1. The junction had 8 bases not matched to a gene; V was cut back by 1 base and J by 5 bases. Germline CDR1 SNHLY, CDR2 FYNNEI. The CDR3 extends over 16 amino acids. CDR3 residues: CASSEGWGQGRETQYF. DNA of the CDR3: TGTGCCAGCAGTGAAGGGTGGGGACAGGGACGGGAGACCCAGTACTTC.

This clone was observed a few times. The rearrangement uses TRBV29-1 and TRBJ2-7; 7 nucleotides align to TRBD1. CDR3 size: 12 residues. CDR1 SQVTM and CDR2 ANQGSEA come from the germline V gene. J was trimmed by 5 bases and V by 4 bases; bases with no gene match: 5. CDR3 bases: TGCAGCGTTGTAACAGGGGAAGACGAGCAGTACTTC. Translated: CSVVTGEDEQYF.

For the CDR3, the DNA is TGTGCCAGCTCACCATTCGCCCCCAGGCCGGAAACCTATGGCTACACCTTC. It yields the protein CASSPFAPRPETYGYTF. V usage is TRBV18 and J usage is TRBJ1-2; D is unclear. V was trimmed by 2 bases and J by 4 bases, leaving 20 bases between them. This CDR3 region has 17 residues. Per germline, CDR1 KGHSH and CDR2 LQKENI.